The text below deals with one T cell receptor (beta chain). Study processing details: From reference gene primer amplification, estimates of nucleated cell counts were derived. Repertoires were generated with immunoSEQ multiplex PCR, while TCRdb's copy carries only in-frame clones and drops some. V and J calls plus clone size are reproduced from that table; the DNA served to infer D and trimming. The profile shows about 230,000 clones, 70% to 90% of them singletons. This CDR3 comprises 14 residues. The V end lost 0 bases, the J end lost 10 bases, and 10 bases lay between the germline ends. CDR1 is MNHEY and CDR2 is SVGAGI in the germline V gene. This record comes from a study of blood T cell repertoires in COVID-19. The overall study: Spain, Italy and the United States supplied samples that represented acute and convalescent COVID-19.

V gene TRBV6-5 combines with J gene TRBJ1-6; D not certain. Material: peripheral blood. The sequence came from a woman younger than 35 who had recovered from COVID-19. The DNA for the CDR3 is TGTGCCAGCAGTTACTCCCAGGCGGGATCACCCCTCCACTTT. Its protein product is CASSYSQAGSPLHF.